A selection of T cell receptor beta chains follows, all from one sample in a study of Ad26.COV2.S vaccination and SARS-CoV-2 variants. Method: immunoSEQ multiplex PCR; TCRdb's copy keeps in-frame clones and lacks some. The sample includes about 350,000 clones, approximately 81% seen only once; the top ten take 3.3%. The sequencing here drew on peripheral blood, taken in a trial of Ad26.COV2.S vaccine versus placebo. These receptors all stem from a person between 18 and 65 years old who received the Ad26.COV2.S COVID-19 vaccine or a placebo. The CDR3 runs from the conserved cysteine through the conserved F or W. The D gene is left open where the match is weak. Clone size appears in some rows only: once, few, many, or a class for an expanded clone.

D	size	V	J	DNA	CDR3
.	.	TRBV7-6	TRBJ2-7	TGTGCCAGCACCGAGGGGGGGTACGAGCAGTACTTC	CASTEGGYEQYF
.	.	TRBV23-1	TRBJ2-6	TGCGCCAGCAGACACAAGGAGTCTGGGGCCAACGTCCTGACTTTC	CASRHKESGANVLTF
.	.	TRBV2	TRBJ2-2	TGTGCCAGCAGTGGATTCAAGGGGGGCGGGGAGCTGTTTTTT	CASSGFKGGGELFF
.	many	TRBV3-1/TRBV3-2	TRBJ2-2	TGTGCCAGCAGCCAAGGCTTGGCAGGCTCGAGGACCGGGGAGCTGTTTTTT	CASSQGLAGSRTGELFF
.	once	TRBV2	TRBJ2-7	TGTGCCAGCAGTTATGACTTTGAGCAGTACTTC	CASSYDFEQYF
TRBD1	few	TRBV3-1/TRBV3-2	TRBJ2-7	TGTGCCAGCAGCCGTTCGGGACAGGGACTATACGAGCAGTACTTC	CASSRSGQGLYEQYF
.	.	TRBV5-1	TRBJ1-3	TGCGCCAGCAGCTTGGACAGGGTGGGAAACACCATATATTTT	CASSLDRVGNTIYF
.	.	TRBV24-1	TRBJ1-1	TGTGCCACTGCCGGGACAACGAACACTGAAGCTTTCTTT	CATAGTTNTEAFF
TRBD1	many	TRBV6-5	TRBJ2-5	TGTGCCAGCAGTTTAACAGGGGGAGGACAAGAGACCCAGTACTTC	CASSLTGGGQETQYF
TRBD1	.	TRBV7-2	TRBJ1-1	TGTGCCAGCAGCTTAAGCCCCCCACAGGGGGGGAACACTGAAGCTTTCTTT	CASSLSPPQGGNTEAFF
TRBD1	.	TRBV18	TRBJ1-1	TGTGCCAGCTCACCACAATCCCAGGGGGCCGGGAACACTGAAGCTTTCTTT	CASSPQSQGAGNTEAFF
.	once	TRBV30	TRBJ2-7	TGTGCCTGGAGTGTACGGGCAGGGATAAACTACGAGCAGTACTTC	CAWSVRAGINYEQYF
.	.	TRBV18	TRBJ1-2	TGTGCCAGCTCAGAAAAACAGGGAAACTATGGCTACACCTTC	CASSEKQGNYGYTF
.	.	TRBV30	TRBJ2-3	TGTGCCTGGATGAGGACAGATACGCAGTATTTT	CAWMRTDTQYF
.	.	TRBV5-5	TRBJ1-1	TGTGCCAGCAGCTTGGCCGAGTCGGGCGGCAACACTGAAGCTTTCTTT	CASSLAESGGNTEAFF
.	.	TRBV30	TRBJ2-2	TGTGCCTGGAGGGATGCCGGGGAGCTGTTTTTT	CAWRDAGELFF
.	.	TRBV4-3	TRBJ1-1	TGCGCCAGCAGCCAAGATCGGGGGACCCTTAACACTGAAGCTTTCTTT	CASSQDRGTLNTEAFF
.	.	TRBV5-1	TRBJ2-1	TGCGCCAGCAGCTTGACACCCAATTCCTACAATGAGCAGTTCTTC	CASSLTPNSYNEQFF
.	.	TRBV19	TRBJ1-3	TGTGCCAGTAGCCCGCCCGGAAACACCATATATTTT	CASSPPGNTIYF
.	.	TRBV6-5	TRBJ1-5	TGTGCCAGCCAAACCGGGGATCAGCCCCAGCATTTT	CASQTGDQPQHF
.	few	TRBV29-1	TRBJ2-3	TGCAGCGGTGAGACAGAGACGCAGTATTTT	CSGETETQYF
.	.	TRBV19	TRBJ2-3	TGTGCCAGTAGAGGGAGCACAGATACGCAGTATTTT	CASRGSTDTQYF
TRBD1	.	TRBV29-1	TRBJ2-1	TGCAGCGTAAGGACAGGGGGCCTCAATGAGCAGTTCTTC	CSVRTGGLNEQFF
.	.	TRBV5-1	TRBJ2-2	TGCGCCAGCGGGGGTCTGCAGGGGAGTCCCACCGGGGAGCTGTTTTTT	CASGGLQGSPTGELFF
.	.	TRBV12-3/TRBV12-4	TRBJ1-2	TGTGCCAGCAGTTTAGATTGGGGGGATGGCTACACCTTC	CASSLDWGDGYTF
.	.	TRBV28	TRBJ1-5	TGTGCCAGCAGAAACGGACGGGGGCGGGGGGCTGGCAATCAGCCCCAGCATTTT	CASRNGRGRGAGNQPQHF
.	.	TRBV27	TRBJ1-6	TGTGCCAGCTCAGCCTCACGGTCAGCTAGCTCCTATAATTCACCCCTCCACTTT	CASSASRSASSYNSPLHF
TRBD1	.	TRBV10-2	TRBJ2-3	TGCGCCAGCAGTGAAGGTGGCAGGGGGCTCCGCACAGATACGCAGTATTTT	CASSEGGRGLRTDTQYF
.	.	TRBV28	TRBJ2-2	TGTGCCAGCAGTCCAAGGACATCCCCGGCCGCCGGGGAGCTGTTTTTT	CASSPRTSPAAGELFF
TRBD1	.	TRBV6-5	TRBJ1-4	TGTGCCAGCATATCAGGGGGCACAACTAATGAAAAACTGTTTTTT	CASISGGTTNEKLFF
.	.	TRBV5-4	TRBJ2-5	TGTGCCAGCAGCTTGGGTAATTATCAAGAGACCCAGTACTTC	CASSLGNYQETQYF
.	.	TRBV30	TRBJ2-3	TGTGCCTGGAGTCCCCGACTACTCACAGATACGCAGTATTTT	CAWSPRLLTDTQYF
TRBD1	once	TRBV4-3	TRBJ2-3	TGCGCCAGCAGCCTCGACAGGGGGGAGGGCACAGATACGCAGTATTTT	CASSLDRGEGTDTQYF
.	few	TRBV2	TRBJ2-1	TGTGCCAGCAATAAGCGGGCGTACAATGAGCAGTTCTTC	CASNKRAYNEQFF
.	.	TRBV7-8	TRBJ2-7	TGTGCCAGCAGCCCACACAGGGTTGCCGAGCAGTACTTC	CASSPHRVAEQYF
.	.	TRBV14	TRBJ2-7	TGTGCCAGCAGCCAAGTCTTCGGCAGGGTGGAAGAGCAGTACTTC	CASSQVFGRVEEQYF
.	.	TRBV27	TRBJ2-1	TGTGCCAGCAGTTTCGGTTCGTACAATGAGCAGTTCTTC	CASSFGSYNEQFF
.	.	TRBV3-1/TRBV3-2	TRBJ1-1	TGTGCCAGCAGCCAAGATGTACTGATGAACACTGAAGCTTTCTTT	CASSQDVLMNTEAFF
.	.	TRBV15	TRBJ1-4	TGTGCCACCAGCAGACAGGGTAATGAAAAACTGTTTTTT	CATSRQGNEKLFF
.	.	TRBV3-1/TRBV3-2	TRBJ2-7	TGTGCCAGCAGCCGGGAGTGGAGTAGCTACGAGCAGTACTTC	CASSREWSSYEQYF
.	.	TRBV9	TRBJ2-1	TGTGCCAGCAGCGTAGGTAGCCTTCTGCCTAATGAGCAGTTCTTC	CASSVGSLLPNEQFF
.	.	TRBV9	TRBJ2-1	TGTGCCAGCAGCGTAGTAGGGACGCAGGCAGGCGGTGAGCAGTTCTTC	CASSVVGTQAGGEQFF
TRBD2	once	TRBV19	TRBJ2-1	TGTGCCAGTAGTATAGGACTAGCTTCTTACAATGAGCAGTTCTTC	CASSIGLASYNEQFF
.	.	TRBV27	TRBJ2-3	TGTGCCAGCAGTTTACCCGTAGGGGGTGGGGACTTCAATACGCAGTATTTT	CASSLPVGGGDFNTQYF
.	many	TRBV12-3/TRBV12-4	TRBJ1-1	TGTGCCAGCAGTAGGTCGGCCAACGGAGCTTTCTTT	CASSRSANGAFF
.	.	TRBV12-3/TRBV12-4	TRBJ2-5	TGTGCCAGCAGTTTATTCAGGGAAGAGACCCAGTACTTC	CASSLFREETQYF
TRBD1	.	TRBV6-5	TRBJ2-1	TGTGCCAGCAGTATGCCGGGACAGTACAATGAGCAGTTCTTC	CASSMPGQYNEQFF